A single sample is the source of the 16 T cell receptor beta chains below, sequenced in a study of blood T cell repertoires in COVID-19. Some clones are missing from TCRdb's copy, which holds only in-frame ones; the method was immunoSEQ multiplex PCR. The repertoire holds some 520,000 clones, with roughly nine tenths as singletons. Sample: peripheral blood. Source of these receptors: a man aged 18 to 35 with COVID-19, enrolled during active disease.

The J gene is TRBJ2-3, the V gene TRBV9; D is possibly TRBD2 (5 bases). The V gene's germline CDR1 is SGDLS and CDR2 YYNGEE. The CDR3 spans 14 residues. V shed 0 bases and J shed 3 bases, with 8 bases lying between them. Here the CDR3 DNA reads TGTGCCAGCAGCGTAGGGAGGAAGACAGATACGCAGTATTTT. This codes for CASSVGRKTDTQYF. Full variable domain (outside the CDR3, taken from reference TRBV9 and TRBJ2-3): DSGVTQTPKHLITATGQRVTLRCSPRSGDLSVYWYQQSLDQGLQFLIQYYNGEERAKGNILERFSAQQFPDLHSELNLSSLELGDSALYFCASSVGRKTDTQYFGPGTRLTVL.

The chain carries TRBV1 and TRBJ1-2. TRBV1 is noted as a pseudogene. This CDR3 is built from 15 residues. Here the CDR3 reads CTSSVSPGSGYGYTF. CDR3 nucleotide sequence: TGCACCAGCAGCGTATCCCCGGGAAGCGGCTATGGCTACACCTTC.

The chain links TRBV4-1 to TRBJ2-7; possibly TRBD2 for D (6 bases). The CDR3 totals 16 residues. The germline V gene encodes CDR1 MGHRA and CDR2 YSYEKL. V lost 1 base to trimming and J lost 2 bases, with 15 bases between them. The CDR3 spells CASSQVGLRTAYEQYF. CDR3 bases: TGCGCCAGCAGCCAAGTCGGACTACGGACGGCCTACGAGCAGTACTTC.

The V call is TRBV2, the J call TRBJ1-1; 7 nucleotides match TRBD1. Trimming at V came to 8 bases and at J to 5 bases, leaving 5 bases not matched to a gene. This CDR3 is built from 12 residues. Germline CDR1 is SNHLY and CDR2 is FYNNEI. This chain's CDR3 is CASRKDRTEAFF. As DNA, the CDR3 is TGTGCCAGCCGTAAGGACAGGACTGAAGCTTTCTTT.

This chain uses TRBV5-1 with TRBJ2-2; possible D gene TRBD2, 5 bases. Germline V gene lookup returns CDR1 SGHRS and CDR2 YFSETQ. V was cut by 4 bases and J by 2 bases, with 12 bases left in between. The CDR3 length is 15 residues. DNA of the CDR3: TGCGCCAGCAGCCGCGAACTAGTTAACACCGGGGAGCTGTTTTTT. Protein: CASSRELVNTGELFF.

This clone was detected once. The CDR3, as DNA: TGTGCCAGCAGCTTAGCGACTAGCTGGCTCTACGAGCAGTACTTC. This encodes CASSLATSWLYEQYF. The rearrangement joins TRBV7-8 to TRBJ2-7; 7 bases map to TRBD2. CDR1 is SGHVS and CDR2 is FQNEAQ in the germline V gene. The CDR3 is 15 amino acids. The V and J ends lost 0 bases and 3 bases, in that order; junction bases with no gene match: 5.

This clone showed up just once. The genes are TRBV5-5 and TRBJ2-2; D is unclear. CDR3 length: 13 amino acids. Trimming left V 4 bases short and J 1 base short, with 5 bases between. Germline V gene lookup returns CDR1 SGHKS and CDR2 YYEKEE (reference sequence). CDR3 sequence reads: CASSGENTGELFF. The CDR3 nucleotides read TGTGCCAGCAGCGGAGAGAACACCGGGGAGCTGTTTTTT.

Notes on this clone: The same CDR3 arises from other DNA sequences in this sample as well. The V gene is TRBV11-2, the J gene TRBJ1-6, with 8 bases lining up with TRBD1. There are 16 residues in the CDR3. Looked up from germline, CDR1 is SGHAT and CDR2 is FQNNGV. Trimming at V came to 4 bases and at J to 1 base, leaving 3 bases not matched to a gene. The CDR3 DNA sequence: TGTGCCAGCAGCTCGACAGGGGTGTCCTATAATTCACCCCTCCACTTT. Translated, it gives CASSSTGVSYNSPLHF. Combining the CDR3 with reference TRBV11-2 and TRBJ1-6 gives the whole variable domain EAGVAQSPRYKIIEKRQSVAFWCNPISGHATLYWYQQILGQGPKLLIQFQNNGVVDDSQLPKDRFSAERLKGVDSTLKIQPAKLEDSAVYLCASSSTGVSYNSPLHFGNGTRLTVT.

The CDR3 sequence: CASRRLAVSTDTQYF. CDR3 bases: TGTGCCAGCCGGCGGCTAGCGGTTAGCACAGATACGCAGTATTTT. This chain connects TRBV2 to TRBJ2-3; 7 positions match TRBD2. The CDR3 length is 15 residues. Germline CDR1 reads SNHLY; CDR2 reads FYNNEI. V was clipped by 8 bases and J by 0 bases; unmatched bases: 8.

The chain carries TRBV6-5 and TRBJ1-6, with a weak D call TRBD1 (5 bases). The CDR3 is 15 amino acids. Deletions cut 6 bases from V and 8 bases from J, with 17 bases between. CDR1 and CDR2 from the germline V gene are MNHEY and SVGAGI. The CDR3 is CASSPSGGSYSPLHF. CDR3 in DNA: TGTGCCAGCAGCCCCTCCGGGGGGTCATATTCACCCCTCCACTTT.

The chain has TRBV6-5 and TRBJ2-7; possibly TRBD1 for D (6 bases). This CDR3 contains 11 residues. Germline-derived CDR1 and CDR2 are MNHEY and SVGAGI. CDR3 sequence reads: CSTGSHYEQYF. The CDR3 bases are TGTTCTACAGGGTCCCACTACGAGCAGTACTTC.

The gene calls are TRBV9 and TRBJ2-1, with 9 positions matching TRBD1. The CDR3 length is 17 residues. Germline V lookup: CDR1 SGDLS, CDR2 YYNGEE. J was trimmed by 9 bases and V by 4 bases; bases with no gene match: 17. CDR3: CASSLLTGGGFWGEQFF. The CDR3 DNA is TGTGCCAGCAGCCTGCTTACAGGGGGCGGATTTTGGGGTGAGCAGTTCTTC.

The genes are TRBV4-1 and TRBJ2-5; 10 bases are shared with TRBD2. The length of the CDR3 is 16 residues. CDR1 is MGHRA, CDR2 YSYEKL, per germline. Germline trimming cut 2 bases from V and 1 base from J; bases unmatched to any gene: 4. CDR3 amino acids: CASSQPLAGTQETQYF. The CDR3 DNA reads as TGCGCCAGCAGCCAACCACTAGCGGGGACCCAAGAGACCCAGTACTTC.

The V and J genes are TRBV9 and TRBJ2-7; 8 positions agree with TRBD1. V lost 3 bases and J lost 3; bases outside the gene matches: 11. CDR3 length equals 16 residues. Germline CDR1 and CDR2: SGDLS and YYNGEE. CDR3 sequence reads: CASSDRNRGKIYEQYF. CDR3 nucleotides: TGTGCCAGCAGCGACCGCAACAGGGGGAAAATCTACGAGCAGTACTTC.

This clone came up once. V is TRBV5-4 and J is TRBJ2-1; 9 bases align to TRBD2. The CDR3 is 15 residues long. Germline values: CDR1 SGHNT, CDR2 YYREEE (reference sequence). Losses at the gene ends were 0 bases for V and 4 bases for J; bases not matched to a gene: 2. The CDR3 protein is CASSLVSGGYNEQFF. The CDR3 DNA sequence: TGTGCCAGCAGCTTGGTTAGCGGGGGTTACAATGAGCAGTTCTTC.

This clone was seen only a few times. The chain has TRBV3-1 (or the pseudogene TRBV3-2) and TRBJ2-1; 9 bases align to TRBD1. This CDR3 region has 14 residues. CDR1 is LGHDT, CDR2 YNNKEL, per germline (reference sequence). Unmatched junction bases numbered 7, after V lost 4 bases and J lost 9 bases. The CDR3 here is CASSLGQGLSEQFF. The CDR3 nucleotides are TGTGCCAGCAGCCTAGGACAGGGGTTGAGTGAGCAGTTCTTC.